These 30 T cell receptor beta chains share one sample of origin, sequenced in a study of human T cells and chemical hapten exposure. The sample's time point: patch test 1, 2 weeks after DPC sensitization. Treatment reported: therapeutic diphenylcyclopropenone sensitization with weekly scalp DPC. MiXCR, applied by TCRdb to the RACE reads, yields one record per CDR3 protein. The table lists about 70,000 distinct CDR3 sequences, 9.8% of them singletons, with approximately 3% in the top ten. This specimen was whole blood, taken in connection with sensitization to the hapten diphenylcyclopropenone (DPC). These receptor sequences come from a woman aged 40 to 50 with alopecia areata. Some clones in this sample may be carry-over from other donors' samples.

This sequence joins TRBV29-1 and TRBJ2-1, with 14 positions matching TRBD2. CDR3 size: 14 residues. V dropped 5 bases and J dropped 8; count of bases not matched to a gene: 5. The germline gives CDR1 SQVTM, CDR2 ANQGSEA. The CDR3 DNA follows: TGCAGCGTTCTGACTAGCGGGGGGGGCTATGAGCAGTTCTTC. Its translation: CSVLTSGGGYEQFF.

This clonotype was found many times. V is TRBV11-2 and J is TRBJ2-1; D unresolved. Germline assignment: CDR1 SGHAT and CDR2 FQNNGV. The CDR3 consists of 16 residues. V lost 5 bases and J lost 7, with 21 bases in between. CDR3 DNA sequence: TGTGCCAGCAGCACCCTGACAAACCTGTTTCGGAATGAGCAGTTCTTC. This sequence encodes CASSTLTNLFRNEQFF.

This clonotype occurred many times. CDR3 residues: CASSPGQGETIYF. In DNA form, the CDR3 reads TGTGCCAGCAGTCCGGGACAGGGGGAAACCATATATTTT. The rearrangement joins TRBV12-3 or TRBV12-4 to TRBJ1-3, with 11 bases lining up with TRBD1. After removal of 5 bases from V and 10 bases from J, the junction contained 4 bases not matched to a gene. CDR3 length: 13 residues.

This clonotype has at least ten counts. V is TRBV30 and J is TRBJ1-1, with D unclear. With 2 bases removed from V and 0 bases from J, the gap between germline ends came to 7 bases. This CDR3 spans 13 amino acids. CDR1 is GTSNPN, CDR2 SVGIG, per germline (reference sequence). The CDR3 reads CAWSRTMNTEAFF. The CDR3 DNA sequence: TGTGCCTGGAGTCGGACCATGAACACTGAAGCTTTCTTT.

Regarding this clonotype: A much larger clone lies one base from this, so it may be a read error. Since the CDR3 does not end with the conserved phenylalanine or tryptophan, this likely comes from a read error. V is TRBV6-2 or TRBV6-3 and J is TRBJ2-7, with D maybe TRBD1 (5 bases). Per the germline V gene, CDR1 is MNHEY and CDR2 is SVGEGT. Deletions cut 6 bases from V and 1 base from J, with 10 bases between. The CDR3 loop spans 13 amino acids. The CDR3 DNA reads TGTGCCAGCAGCTCAGGGATTTCCTACGAGCAGTACTAC. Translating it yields CASSSGISYEQYY.

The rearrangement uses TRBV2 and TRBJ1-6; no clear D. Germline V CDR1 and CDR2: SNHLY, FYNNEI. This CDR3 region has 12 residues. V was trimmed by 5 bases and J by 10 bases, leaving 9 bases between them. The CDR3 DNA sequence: TGTGCCAGCAGTCCGGGGTTCTCACCCCTCCACTTT. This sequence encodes CASSPGFSPLHF.

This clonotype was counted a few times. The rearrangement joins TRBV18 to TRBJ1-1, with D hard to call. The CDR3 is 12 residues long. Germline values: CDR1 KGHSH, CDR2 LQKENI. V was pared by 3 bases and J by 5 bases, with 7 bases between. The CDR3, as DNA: TGTGCCAGCTCACCGGACTCGACTGAAGCTTTCTTT. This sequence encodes CASSPDSTEAFF.

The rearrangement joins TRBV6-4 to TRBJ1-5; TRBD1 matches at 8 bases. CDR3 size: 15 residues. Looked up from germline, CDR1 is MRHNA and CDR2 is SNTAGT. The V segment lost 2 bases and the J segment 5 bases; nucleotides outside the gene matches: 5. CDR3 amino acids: CASSDLQGVYQPQHF. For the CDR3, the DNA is TGTGCCAGCAGTGACCTACAGGGGGTATATCAGCCCCAGCATTTT.

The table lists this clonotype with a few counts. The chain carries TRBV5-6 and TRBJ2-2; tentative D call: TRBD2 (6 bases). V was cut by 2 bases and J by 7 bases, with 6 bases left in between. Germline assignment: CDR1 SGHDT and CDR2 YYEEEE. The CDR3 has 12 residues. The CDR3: CASSFGGGELFF. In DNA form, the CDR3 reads TGTGCCAGCAGCTTCGGGGGCGGGGAGCTGTTTTTT.

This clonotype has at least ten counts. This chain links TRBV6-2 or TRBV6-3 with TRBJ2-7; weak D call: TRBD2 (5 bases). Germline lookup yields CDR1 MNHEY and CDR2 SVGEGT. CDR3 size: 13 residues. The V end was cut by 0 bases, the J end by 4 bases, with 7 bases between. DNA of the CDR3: TGTGCCAGCAGTTACTCGAGGAGGTACGAGCAGTACTTC. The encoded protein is CASSYSRRYEQYF.

The CDR3 sequence is CASSLRQDANEKLFF. In DNA form, the CDR3 reads TGTGCCAGCAGTCTTCGACAGGACGCTAATGAAAAACTGTTTTTT. The V gene is TRBV2, the J gene TRBJ1-4; D possibly corresponds to TRBD1 (6 bases). This CDR3 comprises 15 residues. Germline CDR1 reads SNHLY; CDR2 reads FYNNEI. Trimming cost V 5 bases and J 3 bases, with 13 bases left between them.

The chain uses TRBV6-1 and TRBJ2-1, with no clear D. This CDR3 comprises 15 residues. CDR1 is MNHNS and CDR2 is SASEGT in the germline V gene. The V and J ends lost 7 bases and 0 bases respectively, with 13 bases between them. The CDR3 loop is CASKLDLSSYNEQFF. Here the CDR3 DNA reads TGTGCCAGCAAGTTAGATTTGAGCTCCTACAATGAGCAGTTCTTC.

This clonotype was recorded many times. CDR3 region: CSVGDRGGTEAFF. The CDR3 DNA follows: TGCAGCGTTGGCGACAGGGGAGGCACTGAAGCTTTCTTT. The V gene is TRBV29-1, the J gene TRBJ1-1; 8 bases line up with TRBD1. The length of the CDR3 is 13 residues. V dropped 4 bases and J dropped 4; count of bases not matched to a gene: 5. Germline CDR1 reads SQVTM; CDR2 reads ANQGSEA.

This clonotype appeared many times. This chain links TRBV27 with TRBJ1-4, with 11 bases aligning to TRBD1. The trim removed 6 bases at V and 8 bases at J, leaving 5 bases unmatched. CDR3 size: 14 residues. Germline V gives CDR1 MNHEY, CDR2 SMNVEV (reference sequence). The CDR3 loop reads CASSPGTGGEKLFF. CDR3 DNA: TGTGCCAGCAGCCCCGGGACAGGGGGAGAAAAACTGTTTTTT.

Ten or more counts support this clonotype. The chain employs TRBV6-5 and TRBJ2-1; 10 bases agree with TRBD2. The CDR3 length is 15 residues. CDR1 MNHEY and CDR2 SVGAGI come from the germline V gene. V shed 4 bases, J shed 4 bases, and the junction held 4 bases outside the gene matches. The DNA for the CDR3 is TGTGCCAGCAGTTCCGGGACTAGCGAGTACAATGAGCAGTTCTTC. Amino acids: CASSSGTSEYNEQFF.

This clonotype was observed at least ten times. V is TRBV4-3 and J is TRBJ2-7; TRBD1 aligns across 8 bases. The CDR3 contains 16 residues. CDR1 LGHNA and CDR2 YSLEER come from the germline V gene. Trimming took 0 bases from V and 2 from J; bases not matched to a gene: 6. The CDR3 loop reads CASSQERDRTTYEQYF. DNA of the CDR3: TGCGCCAGCAGCCAAGAGCGGGACAGGACTACCTACGAGCAGTACTTC.

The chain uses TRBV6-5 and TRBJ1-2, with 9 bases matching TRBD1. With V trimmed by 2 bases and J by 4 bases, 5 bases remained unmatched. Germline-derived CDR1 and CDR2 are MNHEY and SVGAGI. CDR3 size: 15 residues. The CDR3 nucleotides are TGTGCCAGCAGTTACCCGGGACAGGGCCTCTATGGCTACACCTTC. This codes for CASSYPGQGLYGYTF.

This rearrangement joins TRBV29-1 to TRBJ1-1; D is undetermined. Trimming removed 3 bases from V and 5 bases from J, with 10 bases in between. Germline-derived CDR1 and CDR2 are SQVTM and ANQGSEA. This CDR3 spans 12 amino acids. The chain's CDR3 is CSVEEAGTEAFF. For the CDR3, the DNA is TGCAGCGTTGAGGAGGCTGGGACTGAAGCTTTCTTT.

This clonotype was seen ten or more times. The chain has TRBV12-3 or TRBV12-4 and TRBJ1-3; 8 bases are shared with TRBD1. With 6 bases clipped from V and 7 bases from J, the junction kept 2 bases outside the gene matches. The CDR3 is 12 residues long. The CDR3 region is CASRQGVNTIYF. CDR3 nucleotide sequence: TGTGCCAGCAGACAGGGGGTCAACACCATATATTTT.

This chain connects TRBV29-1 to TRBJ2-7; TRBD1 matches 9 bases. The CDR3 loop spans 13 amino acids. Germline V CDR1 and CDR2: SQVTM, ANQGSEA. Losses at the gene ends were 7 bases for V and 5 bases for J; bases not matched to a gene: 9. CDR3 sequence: CSAVTGGGDEQYF. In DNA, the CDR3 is TGCAGCGCCGTGACAGGGGGAGGCGACGAGCAGTACTTC.

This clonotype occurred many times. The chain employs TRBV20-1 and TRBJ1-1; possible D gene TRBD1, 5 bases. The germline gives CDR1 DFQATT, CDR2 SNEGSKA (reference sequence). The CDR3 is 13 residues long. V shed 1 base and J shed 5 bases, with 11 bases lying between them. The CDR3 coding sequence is TGCAGTGCTAGAGCTGGGGGGGGAACTGAAGCTTTCTTT. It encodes CSARAGGGTEAFF.

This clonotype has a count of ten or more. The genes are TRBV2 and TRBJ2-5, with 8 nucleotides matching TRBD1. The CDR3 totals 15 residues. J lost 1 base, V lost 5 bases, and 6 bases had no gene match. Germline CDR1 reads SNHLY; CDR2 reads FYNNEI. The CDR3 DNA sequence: TGTGCCAGCAGTTACCCCAGGGGGCCCCAAGAGACCCAGTACTTC. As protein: CASSYPRGPQETQYF.

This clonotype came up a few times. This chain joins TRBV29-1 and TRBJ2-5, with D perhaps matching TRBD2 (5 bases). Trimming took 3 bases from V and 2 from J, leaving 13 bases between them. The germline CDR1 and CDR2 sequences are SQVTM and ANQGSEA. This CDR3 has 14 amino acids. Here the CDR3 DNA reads TGCAGCGTTGATTTATCCGGGATGCAAGAGACCCAGTACTTC. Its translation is CSVDLSGMQETQYF.

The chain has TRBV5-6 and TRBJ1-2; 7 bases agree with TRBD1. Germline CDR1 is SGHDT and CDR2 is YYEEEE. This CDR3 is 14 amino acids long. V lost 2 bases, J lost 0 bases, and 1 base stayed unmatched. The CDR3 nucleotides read TGTGCCAGCAGCTTCAGGGGGGCTAACTATGGCTACACCTTC. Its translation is CASSFRGANYGYTF. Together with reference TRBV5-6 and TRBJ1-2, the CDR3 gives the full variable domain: DAGVTQSPTHLIKTRGQQVTLRCSPKSGHDTVSWYQQALGQGPQFIFQYYEEEERQRGNFPDRFSGHQFPNYSSELNVNALLLGDSALYLCASSFRGANYGYTFGSGTRLTVV.

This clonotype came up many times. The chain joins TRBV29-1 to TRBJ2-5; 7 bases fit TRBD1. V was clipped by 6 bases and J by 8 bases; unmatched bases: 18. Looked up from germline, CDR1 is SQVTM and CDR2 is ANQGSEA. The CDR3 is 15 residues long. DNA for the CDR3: TGCAGCGTAGCCCGGGGACAGTCCGACCAAGGTACCCAGTACTTC. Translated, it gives CSVARGQSDQGTQYF.

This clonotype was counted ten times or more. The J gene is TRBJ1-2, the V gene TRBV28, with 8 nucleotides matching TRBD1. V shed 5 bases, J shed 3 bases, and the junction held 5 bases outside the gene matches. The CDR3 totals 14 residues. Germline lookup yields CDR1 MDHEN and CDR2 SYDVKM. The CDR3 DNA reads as TGTGCCAGCAGTGGACAGGGTACACACTATGGCTACACCTTC. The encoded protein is CASSGQGTHYGYTF.

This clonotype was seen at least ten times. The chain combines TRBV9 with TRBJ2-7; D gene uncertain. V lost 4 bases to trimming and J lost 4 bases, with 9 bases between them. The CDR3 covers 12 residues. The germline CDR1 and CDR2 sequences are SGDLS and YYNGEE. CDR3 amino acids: CASSPPSYEQYF. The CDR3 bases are TGTGCCAGCAGCCCCCCCTCGTACGAGCAGTACTTC. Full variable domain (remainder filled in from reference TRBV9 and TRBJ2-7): DSGVTQTPKHLITATGQRVTLRCSPRSGDLSVYWYQQSLDQGLQFLIQYYNGEERAKGNILERFSAQQFPDLHSELNLSSLELGDSALYFCASSPPSYEQYFGPGTRLTVT.

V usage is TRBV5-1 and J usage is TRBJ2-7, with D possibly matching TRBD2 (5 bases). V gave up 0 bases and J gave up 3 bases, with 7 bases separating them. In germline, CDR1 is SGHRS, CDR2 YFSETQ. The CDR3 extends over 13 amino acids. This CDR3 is CASSLDGIYEQYF. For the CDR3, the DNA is TGCGCCAGCAGCTTGGACGGGATCTACGAGCAGTACTTC.

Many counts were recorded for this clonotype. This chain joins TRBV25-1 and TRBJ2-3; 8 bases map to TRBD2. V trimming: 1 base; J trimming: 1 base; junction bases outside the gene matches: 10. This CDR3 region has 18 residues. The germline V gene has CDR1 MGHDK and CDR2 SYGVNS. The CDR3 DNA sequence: TGTGCCAGCAGTGAATTGGGGGAGCGGGGGCCTCGCACAGATACGCAGTATTTT. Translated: CASSELGERGPRTDTQYF.

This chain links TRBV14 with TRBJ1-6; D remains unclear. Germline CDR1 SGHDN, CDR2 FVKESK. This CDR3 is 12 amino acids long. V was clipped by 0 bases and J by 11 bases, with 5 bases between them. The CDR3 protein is CASSQDGAPLHF. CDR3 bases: TGTGCCAGCAGCCAAGATGGGGCACCCCTCCACTTT.